The entry below describes one TCR beta chain. Its antigen is unidentified. The method was immunoSEQ multiplex PCR; TCRdb's version includes in-frame clones alone and lacks a portion of them. Found here are 45,000 to 60,000 clones, 70% to 90% of them singletons; the top ten hold roughly 3.9%. These data are taken from a study of T cell responses to AZD1222 COVID-19 vaccine. The overall study: Researchers grouped second doses given at about 4 or about 12 weeks into one pool.

The CDR3 consists of 13 residues. Whole-study results and caveats: In all cases, repertoires were sampled only after the peak T cell response.

Sequenced here: peripheral blood, sampled on day 0 of AZD1222 vaccination. The chain is built from TRBV21-1 and TRBJ1-5. TRBV21-1 is tagged as a pseudogene. The sequence derives from an adult in good health. The CDR3 region is CASSKPSNQPQHF. CDR3 sequence (DNA): TGTGCCAGCAGCAAGCCTAGCAATCAGCCCCAGCATTTT.